This is a list of T cell receptor beta chains from one sample in a study of long-term antiretroviral therapy in people with HIV. The data were produced by immunoSEQ multiplex PCR, yet TCRdb's version contains in-frame clones alone and is incomplete. The sample holds about 35,000 clones, 85% to 95% seen once. This specimen was unsorted PBMCs, taken 4.1 years after starting antiretroviral therapy. The receptors were gathered from a woman aged 50 to 60 with HIV. The CDR3 runs from the conserved cysteine through the conserved F or W. Fields, in order: D gene, V gene, J gene, clone size, CDR3 protein, CDR3 DNA. D genes are given only for firm matches. Size values are once, few and many counts, or a class for expanded clones, and some rows have none.

d_gene: TRBD1; v_gene: TRBV4-2; j_gene: TRBJ1-6; abundance: -; CDR3aa: CASSHSTGGYNSPLHF; CDR3nt: TGTGCCAGCAGCCATTCCACAGGGGGCTATAATTCACCCCTCCACTTT
d_gene: TRBD2; v_gene: TRBV5-1; j_gene: TRBJ2-1; abundance: -; CDR3aa: CASSVVGLAVNNEQFF; CDR3nt: TGCGCCAGCAGCGTTGTGGGTCTAGCGGTTAACAATGAGCAGTTCTTC
d_gene: -; v_gene: TRBV7-3; j_gene: TRBJ2-2; abundance: -; CDR3aa: CASSLNRDTGELFF; CDR3nt: TGTGCCAGCAGCTTGAACAGGGATACCGGGGAGCTGTTTTTT
d_gene: TRBD1; v_gene: TRBV19; j_gene: TRBJ1-6; abundance: -; CDR3aa: CASSPPTGVFSPLHF; CDR3nt: TGTGCCAGTAGTCCTCCGACAGGGGTGTTTTCACCCCTCCACTTT
d_gene: TRBD1; v_gene: TRBV29-1; j_gene: TRBJ2-1; abundance: -; CDR3aa: CSVVGTGDNEQFF; CDR3nt: TGCAGCGTTGTGGGGACAGGGGACAATGAGCAGTTCTTC
d_gene: -; v_gene: TRBV19; j_gene: TRBJ1-2; abundance: -; CDR3aa: CASSIDGRLGYGYTF; CDR3nt: TGTGCCAGTAGTATAGATGGGCGGCTTGGCTATGGCTACACCTTC
d_gene: -; v_gene: TRBV15; j_gene: TRBJ2-3; abundance: -; CDR3aa: CATSRVPGTADTQYF; CDR3nt: TGTGCCACCAGCAGAGTGCCCGGCACGGCAGATACGCAGTATTTT
d_gene: -; v_gene: TRBV15; j_gene: TRBJ1-5; abundance: -; CDR3aa: CATSREVYGRQPQHF; CDR3nt: TGTGCCACCAGCAGAGAGGTGTATGGGCGTCAGCCCCAGCATTTT
d_gene: -; v_gene: TRBV10-3; j_gene: TRBJ1-5; abundance: -; CDR3aa: CAISDRGDSNQPQHF; CDR3nt: TGTGCCATCAGTGATCGGGGCGATAGCAATCAGCCCCAGCATTTT
d_gene: -; v_gene: TRBV5-8; j_gene: TRBJ1-5; abundance: once; CDR3aa: CASSRVRGAQPQHF; CDR3nt: TGTGCCAGCAGCAGAGTTAGGGGAGCTCAGCCCCAGCATTTT